This TCR beta chain was captured by sequencing in a study of cytomegalovirus exposure and HLA in healthy donors. Notes on the study in general: Highest at DRB1 and lowest at HLA-C, TCR association rates differed among HLA loci in a later analysis. The authors later found most CMV-associated TCR beta chains appeared HLA-restricted. Many donors shared some public TCRs, even though most TCR sequences were rare.

With respect to this clone: The antigen is unknown.

The PCR ran on 60 Vbeta and 13 Jbeta primers. The repertoire was sequenced with immunoSEQ multiplex PCR; TCRdb's copy has only in-frame clones and lacks some. Here the sample spans over 150,000 clones, 70% to 85% being singletons. The germline CDR1 and CDR2 sequences are SEHNR and FQNEAQ (reference sequence). The CDR3 contains 16 residues. V was clipped by 0 bases and J by 5 bases, with 16 bases between them. The rearrangement uses TRBV7-9 and TRBJ2-5, with D possibly matching TRBD2 (7 bases). The sequencing sample was made of PBMCs. This receptor was taken from a boy younger than 10 in good health and CMV-seronegative. The CDR3 coding sequence is TGTGCCAGCAGCTTAGCGCGGCGGGGGCACCTCGAGACCCAGTACTTC. It encodes CASSLARRGHLETQYF.